A single sample gave rise to the 21 T cell receptor beta chains below, sequenced in a study of cytomegalovirus exposure and HLA in healthy donors. This table comes from immunoSEQ multiplex PCR, and its TCRdb copy is limited to in-frame clones, with some not included. The sample holds 250,000 to 400,000 clones, approximately 85% seen once. The sequenced sample consisted of PBMCs. These receptors were obtained from a man aged 25 to 45 in good health and CMV-seronegative.

The chain links TRBV30 to TRBJ1-5, with 11 bases fitting TRBD1. This CDR3 contains 17 residues. Trimming at V came to 6 bases and at J to 1 base, leaving 11 bases not matched to a gene. Germline assignment: CDR1 GTSNPN and CDR2 SVGIG (reference sequence). For the CDR3, the DNA is TGTGCCTGCAATGGACAGGGGGCGACGGAAAGCAATCAGCCCCAGCATTTT. Amino acid sequence: CACNGQGATESNQPQHF.

The sample holds one count of this clone. The V call is TRBV6-6, the J call TRBJ2-7; TRBD1 might be the D (6 bases). In germline, CDR1 is MNHNY, CDR2 SVGAGI (reference sequence). This CDR3 has 14 residues. Deletions cut 8 bases from V and 2 bases from J, with 16 bases between. The CDR3 sequence: CASLGQTSTYEQYF. The CDR3 DNA sequence: TGTGCCAGCCTAGGACAGACCTCCACCTACGAGCAGTACTTC.

The V call is TRBV7-2, the J call TRBJ1-3; no reliable D call. Trimming shortened V by 3 bases and J by 0 bases, and 9 bases separated the two germline ends. Germline-derived CDR1 and CDR2 are SGHTA and FQGNSA. This CDR3 is built from 15 residues. This CDR3 is CASSFRRSSGNTIYF. CDR3 bases: TGTGCCAGCAGCTTTAGACGGAGCTCTGGAAACACCATATATTTT.

This sequence joins TRBV4-3 and TRBJ2-7; TRBD1 is a possible D gene (6 bases). The CDR3 loop spans 13 amino acids. V was pared by 1 base and J by 7 bases, with 11 bases between. Germline assignment: CDR1 LGHNA and CDR2 YSLEER. CDR3 in DNA: TGCGCCAGCAGCCAAGTCCAGGGGTGGGAGCAGTACTTC. It is translated as CASSQVQGWEQYF.

V gene TRBV6-5 combines with J gene TRBJ1-2, with D possibly matching TRBD1 (5 bases). The CDR3 sequence is 11 residues long. The germline V and J ends were trimmed by 5 bases and 8 bases, with 9 bases remaining between them. Germline CDR1 is MNHEY and CDR2 is SVGAGI. Here the CDR3 reads CASSERGGYTF. As DNA, the CDR3 is TGTGCCAGCAGTGAACGGGGGGGCTACACCTTC.

V is TRBV30 and J is TRBJ1-6; TRBD1 aligns across 8 bases. Germline loops: CDR1 GTSNPN, CDR2 SVGIG (reference sequence). Trimming cost V 0 bases and J 7 bases; bases outside gene matches: 8. The CDR3 is 16 residues long. CDR3 protein: CAWSVRSGQGNSPLHF. CDR3 DNA sequence: TGTGCCTGGAGTGTACGGTCAGGACAGGGAAATTCACCCCTCCACTTT.

The chain is built from TRBV9 and TRBJ2-1; TRBD2 aligns across 14 bases. J gave up 8 bases and V 0 bases, and 4 bases lay outside the gene matches. Germline V gene data show CDR1 as SGDLS and CDR2 as YYNGEE. The CDR3 sequence is 16 residues long. CDR3: CASSVGLAGGQDEQFF. The CDR3 DNA follows: TGTGCCAGCAGCGTAGGACTAGCGGGGGGGCAGGATGAGCAGTTCTTC.

In nucleotides, the CDR3 is TGTGCCAGTAGTCCCGCCGGGACAGGGGACTACGAGCAGTACTTC. It is translated as CASSPAGTGDYEQYF. The chain has TRBV19 and TRBJ2-7; TRBD1 agrees at 10 bases. Germline CDR1 and CDR2: LNHDA and SQIVND (reference sequence). J was trimmed by 3 bases and V by 5 bases; bases with no gene match: 7. This CDR3 has 15 amino acids.

The chain is built from TRBV13 and TRBJ1-2, with 8 bases matching TRBD1. Germline assignment: CDR1 PRHDT and CDR2 FYEKMQ (reference sequence). This CDR3 comprises 15 residues. Losses at the gene ends were 7 bases for V and 2 bases for J; bases not matched to a gene: 9. CDR3 sequence: CASTFPTGGNYGYTF. CDR3 DNA: TGTGCCAGCACCTTCCCAACAGGGGGGAACTATGGCTACACCTTC.

J is TRBJ1-1 and V is TRBV2; D remains unclear. V gave up 5 bases and J gave up 1 base, with 8 bases separating them. This CDR3 contains 13 residues. Germline lookup yields CDR1 SNHLY and CDR2 FYNNEI. CDR3 bases: TGTGCCAGCAGTCGAGAGGGGAACACTGAAGCTTTCTTT. Its translation: CASSREGNTEAFF.

This clone appeared a single time. V and J are TRBV28 and TRBJ2-7; 12 bases are shared with TRBD2. Per the germline V gene, CDR1 is MDHEN and CDR2 is SYDVKM. Trimming at V came to 5 bases and at J to 5 bases, leaving 13 bases not matched to a gene. The CDR3 sequence is 17 residues long. CDR3 coding DNA: TGTGCCAGCAGTCGACCTAGCGGGGGGGCCGAATTGAACGAGCAGTACTTC. Translating gives CASSRPSGGAELNEQYF.

The chain carries TRBV7-2 and TRBJ2-7; a weak D match, TRBD1 (5 bases). Deletions cut 1 base from V and 3 bases from J, with 16 bases between. The germline V gene has CDR1 SGHTA and CDR2 FQGNSA. The CDR3 is 16 residues long. DNA for the CDR3: TGTGCCAGCAGCTTAGAATTTGTCGCAGGGCTCTACGAGCAGTACTTC. This sequence encodes CASSLEFVAGLYEQYF.

The rearrangement uses TRBV7-6 and TRBJ1-1; D remains ambiguous. V lost 1 base and J 2 bases, leaving 14 bases between the germline ends. CDR3 length: 16 amino acids. The germline CDR1 and CDR2 sequences are SGHVS and FNYEAQ. The CDR3 spells CASSLVSGRKNTEAFF. In DNA form, the CDR3 reads TGTGCCAGCAGCTTAGTGAGCGGGCGGAAAAACACTGAAGCTTTCTTT.

The chain is built from TRBV21-1 and TRBJ1-6; the D segment call TRBD1 is taken from the table without a DNA check. TRBV21-1 has pseudogene status. The CDR3 is made up of 17 amino acids. The CDR3 DNA reads TGTGCCAGCAGCATATGGGGGCGTTTAGACTATAATTCACCCCTCCACTTT. This codes for CASSIWGRLDYNSPLHF.

V and J are TRBV14 and TRBJ1-4; TRBD1 matches at 8 bases. The CDR3 runs to 14 residues. CDR1 is SGHDN, CDR2 FVKESK, per germline. V dropped 6 bases and J dropped 8; count of bases not matched to a gene: 8. The CDR3 sequence is CASSPTGVVEKLFF. The CDR3, as DNA: TGTGCCAGCAGTCCGACAGGGGTAGTGGAAAAACTGTTTTTT. The full variable domain, rest sourced from reference TRBV14 and TRBJ1-4, is EAGVTQFPSHSVIEKGQTVTLRCDPISGHDNLYWYRRVMGKEIKFLLHFVKESKQDESGMPNNRFLAERTGGTYSTLKVQPAELEDSGVYFCASSPTGVVEKLFFGSGTQLSVL.

This clone appeared a few times. The V call is TRBV7-8, the J call TRBJ1-2; D not certain. Germline V lookup: CDR1 SGHVS, CDR2 FQNEAQ. The CDR3 consists of 13 residues. V gave up 0 bases and J gave up 3 bases, with 5 bases separating them. The CDR3 region is CASSLAGDYGYTF. Written as DNA, the CDR3 is TGTGCCAGCAGCTTAGCAGGAGACTATGGCTACACCTTC.

A single count supports this clone. This rearrangement joins TRBV7-9 to TRBJ2-1; 9 bases agree with TRBD1. From germline, CDR1 is SEHNR and CDR2 FQNEAQ (reference sequence). The CDR3 length is 15 residues. Unmatched junction bases numbered 6, after V lost 5 bases and J lost 4 bases. The CDR3 DNA reads as TGTGCCAGCAGCCCTGGACAGGGGCGATACAATGAGCAGTTCTTC. This translates into CASSPGQGRYNEQFF.

The CDR3: CASSDEVSGTEAFF. The DNA of the CDR3 is TGTGCCAGCAGTGACGAGGTCTCGGGAACTGAAGCTTTCTTT. V is TRBV2 and J is TRBJ1-1; D unclear. The V end was cut by 3 bases, the J end by 5 bases, with 13 bases between. Germline CDR1 SNHLY, CDR2 FYNNEI. The CDR3 spans 14 residues.

This chain connects TRBV16 to TRBJ2-7, with TRBD1 matching over 8 bases. There are 15 residues in the CDR3. Germline CDR1 KGHSY, CDR2 FQNENV. V was clipped by 0 bases and J by 4 bases; unmatched bases: 5. CDR3 sequence (DNA): TGTGCCAGCAGCCAATCATGGGACAGGAGTTACGAGCAGTACTTC. As protein: CASSQSWDRSYEQYF.

The chain joins TRBV19 to TRBJ1-5, with 10 bases fitting TRBD1. CDR1 LNHDA and CDR2 SQIVND come from the germline V gene (reference sequence). Trimming at V came to 7 bases and at J to 0 bases, leaving 6 bases not matched to a gene. The CDR3 is 16 amino acids. The CDR3 DNA follows: TGTGCCAGTACCCGGGACAGGGGCAATAGCAATCAGCCCCAGCATTTT. The encoded protein is CASTRDRGNSNQPQHF.

This sequence joins TRBV30 and TRBJ1-1; D gene unclear. The germline gives CDR1 GTSNPN, CDR2 SVGIG (reference sequence). Trimming took 0 bases from V and 7 from J, leaving 9 bases between them. The CDR3 contains 12 residues. The CDR3 sequence is CAWSVVAHEAFF. The CDR3 bases are TGTGCCTGGAGTGTAGTGGCCCATGAAGCTTTCTTT.